These T cell receptor beta chains were read from a single sample in a study of shared T cell receptors in the human thymus. The protocol was immunoSEQ multiplex PCR, while the TCRdb copy is restricted to in-frame clones and leaves out a portion. The table includes some 640,000 clones, 70% to 90% detected once. These data were likewise used in another study, on human thymus T cells.

The sample comprised thymocytes. Source of these receptors: a boy less than two years old with a congenital heart defect. Both conserved end residues are part of each CDR3. Fields, in order: CDR3 protein, CDR3 DNA, D gene, CDR3 length, clone size, J gene, V gene. The D gene is left open where the match is weak. Some rows mark clone size as missing; the rest say once, few, many or name a class of expanded clone.

CASSSRLGVGTGELFF,TGCGCCAGCAGTTCCCGACTAGGGGTCGGCACCGGGGAGCTGTTTTTT,-,16,once,TRBJ2-2,TRBV4-3
CASSPGWEDKNGYTF,TGTGCCAGCTCACCGGGGTGGGAGGATAAGAATGGCTACACCTTC,-,15,-,TRBJ1-2,TRBV18
CASSQDRKSEAFF,TGCGCCAGCAGCCAAGATCGTAAATCTGAAGCTTTCTTT,-,13,-,TRBJ1-1,TRBV4-3
CASSHGLNQETQYF,TGCGCCAGCAGCCACGGACTAAACCAAGAGACCCAGTACTTC,-,14,-,TRBJ2-5,TRBV5-1
CASSYPSSGGNSSYEQYF,TGTGCCAGCAGTTACCCGTCTAGCGGGGGGAACAGCTCCTACGAGCAGTACTTC,TRBD2,18,-,TRBJ2-7,TRBV6-7
CASSLSRERDRPTEAFF,TGTGCCAGCAGTTTATCGAGGGAACGGGACAGGCCCACTGAAGCTTTCTTT,TRBD1,17,-,TRBJ1-1,TRBV27
CASSEGLGGRNQPQHF,TGTGCCAGCAGTGAAGGGCTGGGAGGGCGCAATCAGCCCCAGCATTTT,-,16,-,TRBJ1-5,TRBV6-1
CASSPRDREGDF,TGTGCCAGCAGTCCCCGGGACAGGGAAGGAGACTTC,TRBD1,12,once,TRBJ2-4,TRBV28
CASSQESWDRAGGGARETQYF,TGCGCCAGCAGCCAAGAGTCGTGGGACAGGGCAGGCGGGGGGGCCAGGGAGACCCAGTACTTC,-,21,once,TRBJ2-5,TRBV4-1
CASNPLAGEKDTQYF,TGTGCCAGCAACCCACTAGCGGGAGAGAAAGATACGCAGTATTTT,TRBD2,15,-,TRBJ2-3,TRBV7-9
CASRGDRDTYEQYF,TGTGCCAGCAGAGGGGACAGGGACACCTACGAGCAGTACTTC,TRBD1,14,-,TRBJ2-7,TRBV27
CASCWASGSHGREQYF,TGCGCCAGCTGCTGGGCTAGCGGGAGCCATGGGCGGGAGCAGTACTTC,TRBD2,16,-,TRBJ2-7,TRBV5-1
CATSRQGQDTDTQYF,TGTGCCACCAGCAGACAAGGACAGGACACAGATACGCAGTATTTT,TRBD1,15,-,TRBJ2-3,TRBV15
CASSQSMAGAADTQYF,TGTGCCAGCAGCCAGAGTATGGCGGGGGCCGCAGATACGCAGTATTTT,-,16,-,TRBJ2-3,TRBV7-3
CASKKLTGGSYNEQFF,TGTGCCAGCAAAAAACTGACAGGGGGCTCCTACAATGAGCAGTTCTTC,TRBD1,16,-,TRBJ2-1,TRBV28
CASGGETQYF,TGCGCCTCGGGGGGTGAGACCCAGTACTTC,TRBD2,10,-,TRBJ2-5,TRBV5-1
CATSQPRANEQYF,TGTGCCACCAGCCAACCCCGCGCAAACGAGCAGTACTTC,-,13,-,TRBJ2-7,TRBV15
CASSPGQGDLYEQYF,TGTGCCAGCTCCCCCGGACAGGGGGATTTGTACGAGCAGTACTTC,TRBD1,15,-,TRBJ2-7,TRBV18
CASSLVAGGGEKLFF,TGTGCTAGCAGCTTAGTGGCAGGGGGCGGTGAAAAACTGTTTTTT,TRBD1,15,-,TRBJ1-4,TRBV7-7
CASSQDRDRTSEAFF,TGCGCCAGCAGCCAAGACCGCGACAGGACAAGTGAAGCTTTCTTT,-,15,-,TRBJ1-1,TRBV4-3
CASSLHNSYEQYF,TGTGCCAGCAGCTTACACAACTCCTACGAGCAGTACTTC,-,13,-,TRBJ2-7,TRBV7-9
CASSGTSGRTLYNEQFF,TGTGCCAGCAGTGGGACTAGCGGGAGAACTCTGTACAATGAGCAGTTCTTC,TRBD2,17,-,TRBJ2-1,TRBV27
CSGTVQGTQYF,TGCAGTGGGACAGTTCAAGGGACCCAGTACTTC,-,11,-,TRBJ2-5,TRBV20-1
CASSGTGPNQPQHF,TGTGCCAGCAGCGGTACAGGCCCCAATCAGCCCCAGCATTTT,-,14,-,TRBJ1-5,TRBV5-5
CASSLYSRTEAFF,TGTGCCAGCAGTTTATATTCTCGGACTGAAGCTTTCTTT,-,13,few,TRBJ1-1,TRBV28
CASSHSSGGSNEKLFF,TGCGCCAGCAGCCACTCCAGCGGGGGCTCTAATGAAAAACTGTTTTTT,-,16,-,TRBJ1-4,TRBV4-3
CASQQLARGTDTQYF,TGTGCCAGCCAACAACTAGCGCGGGGCACAGATACGCAGTATTTT,TRBD2,15,-,TRBJ2-3,TRBV2
CASSKDYFNEQFF,TGTGCCAGCAGTAAGGACTATTTCAATGAGCAGTTCTTC,-,13,-,TRBJ2-1,TRBV6-4
CASSRGQGETQYF,TGTGCCAGCAGCCGTGGACAGGGCGAGACCCAGTACTTC,TRBD1,13,-,TRBJ2-5,TRBV6-5
CASSQVKGRAYNEQFF,TGTGCCAGCAGCCAAGTAAAGGGCAGGGCCTACAATGAGCAGTTCTTC,-,16,-,TRBJ2-1,TRBV14
CASSPTGGTDTQYF,TGTGCCAGCAGCCCCACAGGGGGCACAGATACGCAGTATTTT,TRBD1,14,-,TRBJ2-3,TRBV11-3
CASSLGCGTSGETQYF,TGCGCCAGCAGCCTCGGCTGTGGAACTAGCGGAGAGACCCAGTACTTC,TRBD2,16,-,TRBJ2-5,TRBV4-1
CASSVWPLNSPLHF,TGTGCCAGCAGCGTGTGGCCGCTGAATTCACCCCTCCACTTT,-,14,once,TRBJ1-6,TRBV9
CASSLVAGPYEQYF,TGTGCCAGCAGCTTGGTGGCAGGTCCCTACGAGCAGTACTTC,-,14,-,TRBJ2-7,TRBV5-6
CASSPTKRCGEPTEAFF,TGCGCCAGCAGCCCGACCAAGAGGTGTGGGGAGCCCACTGAAGCTTTCTTT,-,17,-,TRBJ1-1,TRBV4-1
CASSAGDTAYEQYF,TGTGCCAGCAGCGCAGGGGACACCGCCTACGAGCAGTACTTC,-,14,-,TRBJ2-7,TRBV7-9
CASSGTAFSYEQYF,TGTGCCAGCAGCGGGACAGCCTTCTCCTACGAGCAGTACTTC,TRBD1,14,-,TRBJ2-7,TRBV7-9
CASSATGGLSSYNEQFF,TGTGCCAGCAGTGCTACAGGGGGACTTAGCTCCTACAATGAGCAGTTCTTC,TRBD1,17,-,TRBJ2-1,TRBV2
CASNGDRGRNTIYF,TGTGCCAGCAACGGGGACAGGGGCCGAAACACCATATATTTT,TRBD1,14,few,TRBJ1-3,TRBV4-2
CASSEGTVQETQYF,TGTGCCAGCAGTGAGGGGACAGTGCAAGAGACCCAGTACTTC,TRBD1,14,-,TRBJ2-5,TRBV25-1
CASSVRQGRSVNTEAFF,TGTGCCAGCAGCGTAAGACAGGGAAGGTCGGTGAACACTGAAGCTTTCTTT,TRBD1,17,-,TRBJ1-1,TRBV5-6
CASSQEKGARARIDTQYF,TGCGCCAGCAGCCAAGAAAAGGGGGCGAGGGCCCGAATAGATACGCAGTATTTT,TRBD1,18,-,TRBJ2-3,TRBV4-3
CASSPRGTGDSPLHF,TGTGCCAGCAGCCCGCGTGGGACAGGGGATTCACCCCTCCACTTT,TRBD1,15,-,TRBJ1-6,TRBV7-9
CASGQSGRPEKTQYF,TGTGCCAGCGGACAAAGCGGGAGGCCAGAAAAGACCCAGTACTTC,TRBD2,15,-,TRBJ2-5,TRBV27
CASSPPTGLTEAFF,TGTGCCAGCAGCCCACCGACAGGACTCACTGAAGCTTTCTTT,-,14,-,TRBJ1-1,TRBV7-9
CASSTGQGKGTIYF,TGTGCCAGCAGCACTGGACAGGGAAAGGGCACCATATATTTT,TRBD1,14,-,TRBJ1-3,TRBV7-9